This T cell receptor (beta chain) came from a study of cytomegalovirus exposure and HLA in healthy donors. The PCR made use of 60 Vbeta and 13 Jbeta primers. TCRdb's copy holds only in-frame clones and misses some; the assay was immunoSEQ multiplex PCR. This table holds 85,000 to 110,000 clones, roughly three quarters found once. With respect to this clone: Its target is unknown.

Study-wide points: It was reported that the classifier diagnosed cytomegalovirus status with high specificity and sensitivity in both the original and validation cohorts.

The TCR sequence derives from a woman between 18 and 30 years old in good health and CMV-seropositive. The sequencing input was PBMCs.

The CDR3 region is CASSTGTLIMNTEAFF. DNA of the CDR3: TGCGCCAGCAGCACCGGGACACTTATAATGAACACTGAAGCTTTCTTT. The chain couples TRBV5-1 to TRBJ1-1; possible D gene TRBD1, 6 bases. CDR1 is SGHRS and CDR2 is YFSETQ in the germline V gene. V was clipped by 4 bases and J by 0 bases, with 16 bases between them. CDR3 length equals 16 residues.